The clone carrying this T cell receptor beta chain appeared a few times. Its antigen is currently unknown. The data originate from a study of cytomegalovirus exposure and HLA in healthy donors. Notes on the study in general: Reports indicated that the classifier achieved high specificity and sensitivity in diagnosing cytomegalovirus status.

The PCR employed 60 Vbeta primers together with 13 Jbeta primers. The data were produced by immunoSEQ multiplex PCR, yet TCRdb's version contains in-frame clones alone and is incomplete. The table records roughly 140,000 clones, around 78% of them present only once. Germline V gives CDR1 KGHSH, CDR2 LQKENI. CDR3 length: 15 residues. V gave up 4 bases and J gave up 0 bases, with 12 bases separating them. Sequencing was done on a sample of PBMCs. This TCR was recovered from a woman under 30 in good health and CMV-seropositive. The gene calls are TRBV18 and TRBJ1-1; tentatively, D is TRBD1 (5 bases). CDR3 protein: CASSQGSRMNTEAFF. CDR3 bases: TGTGCCAGCTCACAGGGGTCTCGCATGAACACTGAAGCTTTCTTT.